The present entry profiles one T cell receptor beta chain with its context. What it binds is unknown. These data belong to a study of cytomegalovirus exposure and HLA in healthy donors. Notes on the study in general: Links to common viral pathogens appeared, in a later analysis, for several of the most significant clusters. Analysis was carried out at a later point, and it linked a missense DCLRE1C variant to TCR beta V- and J-gene trimming. CMV serostatus alone was available as immune exposure information. Most TCR sequences showed up rarely, but some public TCRs showed up in many donors.

The CDR3 length is 15 residues. Germline V gives CDR1 MNHEY, CDR2 SVGAGI. J lost 6 bases, V lost 6 bases, and 9 bases had no gene match. A multiplex PCR was run with 60 Vbeta primers and 13 Jbeta primers. Profiling relied on immunoSEQ multiplex PCR, and the TCRdb table lists in-frame clones only, not all of them. The sample records approximately 210,000 clones, roughly four fifths being singletons. This clonotype was obtained from a woman under 40 in good health and CMV-seropositive. The chain couples TRBV6-5 to TRBJ2-1; 9 nucleotides agree with TRBD2. Sequenced material: PBMCs. In DNA, the CDR3 is TGTGCCAGCAGGGTTAGCGGGGGTTCTCGCAATGAGCAGTTCTTC. This gives the protein CASRVSGGSRNEQFF.